These T cell receptor beta chains were read from a single sample in a study of CD8 T cells in Susac syndrome. In TCRdb, the immunoSEQ multiplex PCR reads were re-called with MiXCR into one record per CDR3 protein. The data contain 150,000 to 200,000 distinct CDR3 sequences, roughly 94% of them seen just once; the ten biggest clones take up 0.099%. Sequencing was performed on CD4+ T cells from PBMCs. The receptors stem from a human donor with Susac syndrome. The CDR3 runs from the conserved cysteine through the conserved F or W. The D gene is left open where the match is weak.

>TRBV6-5|.|TRBJ2-7
CASTDLLYEQYF
TGTGCCAGCACCGACCTACTATACGAGCAGTACTTC
>TRBV3-1|.|TRBJ2-1
CASSPSVGLSYNEQFF
TGTGCCAGCAGCCCATCGGTGGGGCTCTCCTACAATGAGCAGTTCTTC
>TRBV7-2|TRBD2|TRBJ2-7
CASSHSGNSYEQYF
TGTGCCAGCAGCCATAGCGGGAATTCCTACGAGCAGTACTTC
>TRBV12-3/TRBV12-4|TRBD1|TRBJ1-1
CASSRTGGVETAFF
TGTGCCAGCAGTCGGACAGGGGGCGTGGAAACAGCTTTCTTT
>TRBV14|TRBD1|TRBJ2-5
CASSQGDREETQYF
TGTGCCAGCAGCCAAGGGGACAGAGAAGAGACCCAGTACTTC
>TRBV7-2|TRBD1|TRBJ2-3
CASSTRQGPDTQYF
TGTGCCAGCAGCACGAGACAGGGCCCAGATACGCAGTATTTT
>TRBV6-8|TRBD1|TRBJ2-5
CASSYPDREWETQYF
TGTGCCAGCAGTTACCCCGACAGGGAATGGGAGACCCAGTACTTC
>TRBV20-1|.|TRBJ1-4
CSARDGGAGNEKLFF
TGCAGTGCTAGAGATGGCGGGGCGGGTAATGAAAAACTGTTTTTT
>TRBV20-1|.|TRBJ2-5
CSARGELASETQYF
TGCAGTGCTAGAGGAGAACTAGCTTCGGAGACCCAGTACTTC
>TRBV6-6|TRBD1|TRBJ1-5
CASRATGGDQPQHF
TGTGCCAGCAGGGCGACAGGGGGGGATCAGCCCCAGCATTTT
>TRBV7-9|.|TRBJ2-1
CASSRLVGYNEQFF
TGTGCCAGCAGTCGACTCGTAGGATACAATGAGCAGTTCTTC